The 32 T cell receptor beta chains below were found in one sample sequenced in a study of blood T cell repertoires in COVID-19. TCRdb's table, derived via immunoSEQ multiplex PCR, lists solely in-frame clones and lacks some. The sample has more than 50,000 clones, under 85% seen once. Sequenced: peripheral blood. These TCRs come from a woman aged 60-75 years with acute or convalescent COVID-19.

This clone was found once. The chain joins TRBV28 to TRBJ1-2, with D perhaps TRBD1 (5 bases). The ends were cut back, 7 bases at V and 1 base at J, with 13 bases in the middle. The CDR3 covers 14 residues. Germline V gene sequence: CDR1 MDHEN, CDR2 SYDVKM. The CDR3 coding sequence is TGTGCCAGCATCGAAGGGCAGGGTAACTATGGCTACACCTTC. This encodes CASIEGQGNYGYTF.

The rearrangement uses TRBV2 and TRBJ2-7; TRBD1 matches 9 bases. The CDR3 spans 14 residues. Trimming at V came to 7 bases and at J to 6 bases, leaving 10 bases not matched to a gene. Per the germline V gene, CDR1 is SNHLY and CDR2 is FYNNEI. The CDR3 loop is CASTEDRGWSEQYF. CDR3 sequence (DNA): TGTGCCAGCACTGAGGACAGGGGTTGGAGCGAGCAGTACTTC.

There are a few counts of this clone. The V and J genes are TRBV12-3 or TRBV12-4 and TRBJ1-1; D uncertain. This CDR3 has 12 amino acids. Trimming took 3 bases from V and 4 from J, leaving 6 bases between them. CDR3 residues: CASSFFSTEAFF. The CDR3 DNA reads TGTGCCAGCAGTTTTTTTAGCACTGAAGCTTTCTTT.

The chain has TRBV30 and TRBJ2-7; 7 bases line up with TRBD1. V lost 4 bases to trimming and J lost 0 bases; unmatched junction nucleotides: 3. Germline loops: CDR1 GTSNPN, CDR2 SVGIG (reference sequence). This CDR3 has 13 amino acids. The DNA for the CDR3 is TGTGCCTGGACAGGGGGAAACTCCTACGAGCAGTACTTC. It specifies CAWTGGNSYEQYF.

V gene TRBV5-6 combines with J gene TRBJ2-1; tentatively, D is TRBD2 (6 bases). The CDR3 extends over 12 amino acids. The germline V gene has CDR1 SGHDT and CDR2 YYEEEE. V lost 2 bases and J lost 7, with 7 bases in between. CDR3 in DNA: TGTGCCAGCAGCTTTGGGAGGAATGAGCAGTTCTTC. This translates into CASSFGRNEQFF.

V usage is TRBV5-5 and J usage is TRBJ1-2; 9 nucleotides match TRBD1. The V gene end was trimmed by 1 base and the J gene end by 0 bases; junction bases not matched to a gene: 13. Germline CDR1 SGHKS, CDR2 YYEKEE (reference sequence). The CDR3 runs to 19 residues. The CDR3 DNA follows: TGTGCCAGCAGCTTGAGGTTTGCGGGACAGGGTGCCTCTAACTATGGCTACACCTTC. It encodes CASSLRFAGQGASNYGYTF.

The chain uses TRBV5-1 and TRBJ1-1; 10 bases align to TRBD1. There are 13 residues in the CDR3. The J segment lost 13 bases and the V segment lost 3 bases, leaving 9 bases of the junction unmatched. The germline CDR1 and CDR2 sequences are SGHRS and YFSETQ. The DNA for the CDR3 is TGCGCCAGCAGCTCTGGACAGGGGGTTGTAGTTTTCTTT. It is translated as CASSSGQGVVVFF.

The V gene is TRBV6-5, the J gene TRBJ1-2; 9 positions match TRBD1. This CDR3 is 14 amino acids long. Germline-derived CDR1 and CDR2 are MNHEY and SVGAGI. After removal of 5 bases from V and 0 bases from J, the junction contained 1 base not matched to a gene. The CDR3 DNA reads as TGTGCCAGCAGTAGGACAGGGGCTAACTATGGCTACACCTTC. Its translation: CASSRTGANYGYTF.

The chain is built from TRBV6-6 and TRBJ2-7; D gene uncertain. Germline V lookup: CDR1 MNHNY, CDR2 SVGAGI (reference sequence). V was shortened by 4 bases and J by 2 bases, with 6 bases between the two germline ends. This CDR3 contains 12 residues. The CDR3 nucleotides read TGTGCCAGCAGTTCCCAGGCCTACGAGCAGTACTTC. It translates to CASSSQAYEQYF.

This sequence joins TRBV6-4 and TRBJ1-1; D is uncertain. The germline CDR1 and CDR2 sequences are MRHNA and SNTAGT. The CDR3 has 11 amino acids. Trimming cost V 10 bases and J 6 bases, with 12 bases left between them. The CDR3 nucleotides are TGTGCCACCCGGTTTGGTCCTGAAGCTTTCTTT. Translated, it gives CATRFGPEAFF.

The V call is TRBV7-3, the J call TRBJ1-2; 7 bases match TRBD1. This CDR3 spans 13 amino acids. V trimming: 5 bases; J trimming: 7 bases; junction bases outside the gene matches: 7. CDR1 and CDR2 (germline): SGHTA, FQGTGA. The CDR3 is CASSDPQGFGYTF. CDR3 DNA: TGTGCCAGCAGCGACCCACAGGGGTTTGGCTACACCTTC.

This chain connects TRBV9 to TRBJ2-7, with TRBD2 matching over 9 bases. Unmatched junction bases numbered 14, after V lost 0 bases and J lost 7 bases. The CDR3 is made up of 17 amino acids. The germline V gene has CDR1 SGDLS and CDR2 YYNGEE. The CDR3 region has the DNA TGTGCCAGCAGCGTAGGAACGGCTGGGCGGGAGGGCCGTGAGCAGTACTTC. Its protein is CASSVGTAGREGREQYF.

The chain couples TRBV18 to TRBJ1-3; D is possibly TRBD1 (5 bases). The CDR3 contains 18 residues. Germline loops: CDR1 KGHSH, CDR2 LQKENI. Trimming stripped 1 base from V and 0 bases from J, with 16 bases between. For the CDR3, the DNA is TGTGCCAGCTCACCACAGGACAACCTCCCGAGCTCTGGAAACACCATATATTTT. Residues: CASSPQDNLPSSGNTIYF.

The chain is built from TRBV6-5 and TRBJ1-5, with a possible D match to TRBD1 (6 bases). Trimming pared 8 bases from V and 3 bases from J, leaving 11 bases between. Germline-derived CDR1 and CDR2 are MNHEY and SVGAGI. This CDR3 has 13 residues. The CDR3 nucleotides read TGTGCCAGCGTAAGACAGGACAATCAGCCCCAGCATTTT. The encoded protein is CASVRQDNQPQHF.

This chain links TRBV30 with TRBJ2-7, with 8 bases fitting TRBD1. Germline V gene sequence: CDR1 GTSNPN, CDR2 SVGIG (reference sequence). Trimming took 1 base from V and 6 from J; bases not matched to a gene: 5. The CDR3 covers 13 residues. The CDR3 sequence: CAWSEQGAGEQYF. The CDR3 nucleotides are TGTGCCTGGAGTGAGCAGGGGGCGGGCGAGCAGTACTTC.

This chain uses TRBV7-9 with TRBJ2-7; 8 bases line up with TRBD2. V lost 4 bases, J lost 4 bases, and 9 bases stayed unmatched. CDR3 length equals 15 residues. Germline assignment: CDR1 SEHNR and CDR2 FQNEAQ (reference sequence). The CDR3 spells CASSSRRTSRYEQYF. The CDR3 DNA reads TGTGCCAGCAGCTCCCGTAGGACTAGCAGATACGAGCAGTACTTC.

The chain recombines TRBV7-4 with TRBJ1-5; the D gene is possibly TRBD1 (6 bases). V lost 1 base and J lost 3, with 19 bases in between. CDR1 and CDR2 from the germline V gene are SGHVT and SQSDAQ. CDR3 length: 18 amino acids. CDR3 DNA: TGTGCCAGCAGCTTAGTAGGGCAGGGGTCCTTCCCCAATCAGCCCCAGCATTTT. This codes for CASSLVGQGSFPNQPQHF.

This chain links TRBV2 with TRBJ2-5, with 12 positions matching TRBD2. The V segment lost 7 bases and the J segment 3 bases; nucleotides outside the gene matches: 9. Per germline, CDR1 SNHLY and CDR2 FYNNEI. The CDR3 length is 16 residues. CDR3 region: CASTKRASGGEETQYF. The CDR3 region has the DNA TGTGCCAGCACCAAAAGGGCTAGCGGGGGGGAAGAGACCCAGTACTTC.

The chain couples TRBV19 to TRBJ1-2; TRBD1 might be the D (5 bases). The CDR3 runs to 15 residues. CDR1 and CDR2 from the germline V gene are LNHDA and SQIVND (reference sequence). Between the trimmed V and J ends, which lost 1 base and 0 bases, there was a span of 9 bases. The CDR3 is CASSIGTTSNYGYTF. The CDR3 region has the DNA TGTGCCAGTAGTATAGGGACAACTTCTAACTATGGCTACACCTTC.

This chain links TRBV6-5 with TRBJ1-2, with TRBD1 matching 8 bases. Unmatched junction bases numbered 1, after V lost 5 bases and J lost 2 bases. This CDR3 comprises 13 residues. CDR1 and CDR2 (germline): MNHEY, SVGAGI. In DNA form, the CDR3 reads TGTGCCAGCAGTCGACAGGGGAACTATGGCTACACCTTC. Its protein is CASSRQGNYGYTF.

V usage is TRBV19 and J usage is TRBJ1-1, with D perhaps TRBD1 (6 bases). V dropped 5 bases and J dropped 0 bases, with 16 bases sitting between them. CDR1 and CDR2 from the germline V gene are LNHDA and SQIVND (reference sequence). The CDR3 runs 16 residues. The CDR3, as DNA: TGTGCCAGTAGTCCCCGGACAGCCATGTTGAACACTGAAGCTTTCTTT. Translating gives CASSPRTAMLNTEAFF.

CDR3 sequence: CASSPQGYEQYF. CDR3 DNA sequence: TGTGCCAGTAGCCCACAGGGCTACGAGCAGTACTTC. The chain joins TRBV19 to TRBJ2-7, with D possibly being TRBD1 (6 bases). The germline gives CDR1 LNHDA, CDR2 SQIVND (reference sequence). V was shortened by 6 bases and J by 3 bases, with 9 bases between the two germline ends. CDR3 length equals 12 residues.

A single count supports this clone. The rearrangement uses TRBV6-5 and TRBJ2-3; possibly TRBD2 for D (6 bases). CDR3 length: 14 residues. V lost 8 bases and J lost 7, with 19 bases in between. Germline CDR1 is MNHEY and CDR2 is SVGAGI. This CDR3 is CASENFRESYTQYF. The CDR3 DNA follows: TGTGCCAGCGAAAATTTCCGGGAGTCATATACGCAGTATTTT.

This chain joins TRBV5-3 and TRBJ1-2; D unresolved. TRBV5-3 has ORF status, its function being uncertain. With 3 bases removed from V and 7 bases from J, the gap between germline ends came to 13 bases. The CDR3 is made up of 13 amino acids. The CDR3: CARSWILTGGYTF. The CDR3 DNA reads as TGTGCCAGAAGCTGGATTTTGACGGGTGGCTACACCTTC.

The CDR3 DNA sequence: TGCGCCAGCAGTGATACAGGGGCTAATGAAAAACTGTTTTTT. It translates to CASSDTGANEKLFF. The chain carries TRBV10-2 and TRBJ1-4; TRBD1 aligns across 7 bases. The CDR3 is 14 amino acids. Trimming removed 3 bases from V and 3 bases from J; junction bases left unmatched: 1. Germline V gene data show CDR1 as WSHSY and CDR2 as SAAADI.

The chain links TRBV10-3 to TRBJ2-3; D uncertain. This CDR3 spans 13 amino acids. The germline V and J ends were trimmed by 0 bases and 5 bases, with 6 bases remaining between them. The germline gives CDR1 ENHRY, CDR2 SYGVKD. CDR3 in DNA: TGTGCCATCAGTGAGTCGTCCCGAGATACGCAGTATTTT. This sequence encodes CAISESSRDTQYF.

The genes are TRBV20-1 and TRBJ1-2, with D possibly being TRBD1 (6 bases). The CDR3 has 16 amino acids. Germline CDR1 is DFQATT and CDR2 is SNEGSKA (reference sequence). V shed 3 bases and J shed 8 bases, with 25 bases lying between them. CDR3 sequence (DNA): TGCAGTGCTAGTAAGAGCCAGGGGAGCCATGCGTCGGGCTACACCTTC. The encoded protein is CSASKSQGSHASGYTF.

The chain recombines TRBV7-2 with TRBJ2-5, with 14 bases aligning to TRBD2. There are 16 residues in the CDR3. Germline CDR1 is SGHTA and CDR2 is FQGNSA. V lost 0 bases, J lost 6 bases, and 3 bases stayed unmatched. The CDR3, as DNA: TGTGCCAGCAGCTTAGCAGGGACTAGCGGGGGTAAGACCCAGTACTTC. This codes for CASSLAGTSGGKTQYF.

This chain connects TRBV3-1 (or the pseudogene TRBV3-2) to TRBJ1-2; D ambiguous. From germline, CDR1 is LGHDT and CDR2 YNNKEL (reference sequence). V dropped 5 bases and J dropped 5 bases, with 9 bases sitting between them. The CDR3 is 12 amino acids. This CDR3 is CASSYSLYGYTF. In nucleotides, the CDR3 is TGTGCCAGCAGCTACTCGCTGTATGGCTACACCTTC.

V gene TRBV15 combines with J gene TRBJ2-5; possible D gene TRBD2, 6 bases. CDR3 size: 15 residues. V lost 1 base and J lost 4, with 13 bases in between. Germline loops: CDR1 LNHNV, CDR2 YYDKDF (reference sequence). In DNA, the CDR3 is TGTGCCACCAGCAGAGTAGGGGCGGGACCAGAGACCCAGTACTTC. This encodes CATSRVGAGPETQYF.

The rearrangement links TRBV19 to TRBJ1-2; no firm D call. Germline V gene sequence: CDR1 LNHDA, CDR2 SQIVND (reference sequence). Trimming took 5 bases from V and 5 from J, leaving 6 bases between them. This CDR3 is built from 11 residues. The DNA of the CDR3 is TGTGCCAGTAGTGCGTTGTATGGCTACACCTTC. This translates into CASSALYGYTF.

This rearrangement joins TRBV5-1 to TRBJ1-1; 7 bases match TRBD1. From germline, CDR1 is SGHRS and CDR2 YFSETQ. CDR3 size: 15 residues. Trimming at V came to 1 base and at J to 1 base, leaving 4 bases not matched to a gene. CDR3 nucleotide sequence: TGCGCCAGCAGCTTGAGCGGACAGGCGAACACTGAAGCTTTCTTT. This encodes CASSLSGQANTEAFF.